This T cell receptor beta chain comes out of a study of T cells in Graves' hyperthyroidism and ophthalmopathy. Study-level results: The blood repertoire included most of the expanded thyroid clonotypes above 0.001.

TCR beta CDR3 sequences were amplified from RNA transcripts. Using the HTBI primer set, a first-round RT-PCR was run on the TCR CDR3. TCRdb reprocessed the multiplex PCR reads via MiXCR and lists one record per CDR3 protein. The table lists about 400,000 distinct CDR3 sequences, roughly 13% of them singletons. This clonotype was seen ten or more times. Its matching antigen is unknown. The CDR3 sequence is 14 residues long. Trimming removed 5 bases at V and 5 bases at J, with 15 bases between. Germline lookup yields CDR1 SGHAT and CDR2 FQNNGV. A Clinical Activity Score of at least 3, a NOSPECS grade of at least 4 and a duration under 3 months were recorded in the ophthalmopathy patients.

Sequences were obtained from blood. The origin of this receptor is a man in his forties or fifties with Graves' ophthalmopathy. The chain recombines TRBV11-2 with TRBJ2-5; D is unresolved. CDR3 nucleotides: TGTGCCAGCAGCCCAACCAACGGTGCGGAGACCCAGTACTTC. Its protein product is CASSPTNGAETQYF.